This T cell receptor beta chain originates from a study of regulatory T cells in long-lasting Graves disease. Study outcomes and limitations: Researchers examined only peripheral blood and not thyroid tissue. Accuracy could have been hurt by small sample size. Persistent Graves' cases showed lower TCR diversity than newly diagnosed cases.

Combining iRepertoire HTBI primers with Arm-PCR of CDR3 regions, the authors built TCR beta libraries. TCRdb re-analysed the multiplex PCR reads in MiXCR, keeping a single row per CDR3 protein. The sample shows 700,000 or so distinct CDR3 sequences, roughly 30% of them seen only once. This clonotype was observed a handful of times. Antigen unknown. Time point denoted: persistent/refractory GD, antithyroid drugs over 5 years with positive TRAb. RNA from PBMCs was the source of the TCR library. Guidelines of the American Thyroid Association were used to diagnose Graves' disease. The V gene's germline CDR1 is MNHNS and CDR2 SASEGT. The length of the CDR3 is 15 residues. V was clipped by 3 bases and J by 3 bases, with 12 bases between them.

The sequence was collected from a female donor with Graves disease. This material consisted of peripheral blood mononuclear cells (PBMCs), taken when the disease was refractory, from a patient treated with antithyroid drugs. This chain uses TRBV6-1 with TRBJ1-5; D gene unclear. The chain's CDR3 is CASSEGPQFNQPQHF. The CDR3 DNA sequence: TGTGCCAGCAGTGAGGGTCCCCAGTTCAATCAGCCCCAGCATTTT.